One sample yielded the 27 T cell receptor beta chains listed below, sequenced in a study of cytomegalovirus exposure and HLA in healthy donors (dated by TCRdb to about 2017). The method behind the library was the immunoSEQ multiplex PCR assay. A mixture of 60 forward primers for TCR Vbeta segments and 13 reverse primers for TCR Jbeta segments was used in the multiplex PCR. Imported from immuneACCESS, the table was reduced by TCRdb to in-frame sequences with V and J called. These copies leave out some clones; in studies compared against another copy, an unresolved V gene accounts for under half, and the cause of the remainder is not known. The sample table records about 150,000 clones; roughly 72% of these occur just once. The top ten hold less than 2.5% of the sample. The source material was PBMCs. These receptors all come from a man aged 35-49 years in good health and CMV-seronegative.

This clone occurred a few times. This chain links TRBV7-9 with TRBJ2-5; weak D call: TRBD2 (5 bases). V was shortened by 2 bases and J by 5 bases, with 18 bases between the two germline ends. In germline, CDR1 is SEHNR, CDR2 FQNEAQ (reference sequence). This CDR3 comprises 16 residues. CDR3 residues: CASSLLRSGSAETQYF. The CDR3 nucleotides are TGTGCCAGCAGCTTATTAAGGTCGGGGTCGGCTGAGACCCAGTACTTC. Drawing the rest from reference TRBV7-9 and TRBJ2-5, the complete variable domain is DTGVSQNPRHKITKRGQNVTFRCDPISEHNRLYWYRQTLGQGPEFLTYFQNEAQLEKSRLLSDRFSAERPKGSFSTLEIQRTEQGDSAMYLCASSLLRSGSAETQYFGPGTRLLVL.

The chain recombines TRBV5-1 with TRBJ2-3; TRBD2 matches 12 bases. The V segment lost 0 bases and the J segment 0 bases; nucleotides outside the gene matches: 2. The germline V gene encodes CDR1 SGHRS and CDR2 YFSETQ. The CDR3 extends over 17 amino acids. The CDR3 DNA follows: TGCGCCAGCAGCTTGGGACTAGCGGGGGCTAGCACAGATACGCAGTATTTT. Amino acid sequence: CASSLGLAGASTDTQYF.

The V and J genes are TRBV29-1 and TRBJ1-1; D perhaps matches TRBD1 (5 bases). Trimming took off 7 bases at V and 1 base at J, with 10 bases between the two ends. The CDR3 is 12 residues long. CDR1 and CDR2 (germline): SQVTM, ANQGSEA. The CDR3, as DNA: TGCAGCGCTGAGGGGAGGAACACTGAAGCTTTCTTT. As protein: CSAEGRNTEAFF.

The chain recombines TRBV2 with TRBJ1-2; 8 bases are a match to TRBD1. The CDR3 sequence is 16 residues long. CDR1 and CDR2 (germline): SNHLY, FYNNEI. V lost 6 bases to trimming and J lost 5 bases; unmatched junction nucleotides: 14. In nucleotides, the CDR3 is TGTGCCAGCAGCCCCACCGGACAGGGTTTGGGGTATGGCTACACCTTC. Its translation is CASSPTGQGLGYGYTF. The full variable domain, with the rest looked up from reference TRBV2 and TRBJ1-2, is EPEVTQTPSHQVTQMGQEVILRCVPISNHLYFYWYRQILGQKVEFLVSFYNNEISEKSEIFDDQFSVERPDGSNFTLKIRSTKLEDSAMYFCASSPTGQGLGYGYTFGSGTRLTVV.

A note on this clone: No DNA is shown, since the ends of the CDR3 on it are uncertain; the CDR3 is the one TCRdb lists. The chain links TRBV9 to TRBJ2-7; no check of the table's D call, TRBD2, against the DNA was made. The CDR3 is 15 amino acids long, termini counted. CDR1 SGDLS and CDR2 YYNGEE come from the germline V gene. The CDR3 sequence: CASSVWGGGAGEMSF.

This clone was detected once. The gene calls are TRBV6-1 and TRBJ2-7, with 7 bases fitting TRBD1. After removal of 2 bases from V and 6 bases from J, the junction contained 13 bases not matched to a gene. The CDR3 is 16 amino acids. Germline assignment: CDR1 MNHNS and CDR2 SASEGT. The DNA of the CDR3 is TGTGCCAGCAGTGAACCTTGGACAGGTTCTATGGGCGAGCAGTACTTC. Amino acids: CASSEPWTGSMGEQYF.

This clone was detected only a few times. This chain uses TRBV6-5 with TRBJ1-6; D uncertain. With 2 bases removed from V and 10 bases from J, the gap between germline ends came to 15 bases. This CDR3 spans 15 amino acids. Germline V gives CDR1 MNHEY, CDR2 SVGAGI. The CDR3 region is CASSYELRGISPLHF. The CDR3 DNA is TGTGCCAGCAGTTACGAGCTCCGGGGTATATCACCCCTCCACTTT.

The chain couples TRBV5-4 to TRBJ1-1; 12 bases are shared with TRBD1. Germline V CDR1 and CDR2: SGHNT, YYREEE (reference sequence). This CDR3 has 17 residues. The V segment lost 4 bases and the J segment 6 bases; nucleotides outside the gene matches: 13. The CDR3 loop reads CASSQTRWDRGLSEAFF. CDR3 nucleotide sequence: TGTGCCAGCAGCCAGACCCGGTGGGACAGGGGGCTCTCTGAAGCTTTCTTT.

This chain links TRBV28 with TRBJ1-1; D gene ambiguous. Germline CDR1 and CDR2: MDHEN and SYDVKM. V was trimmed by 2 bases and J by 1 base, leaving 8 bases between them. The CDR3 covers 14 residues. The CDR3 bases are TGTGCCAGCAGTTTAGCCGGTCAGAACACTGAAGCTTTCTTT. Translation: CASSLAGQNTEAFF.

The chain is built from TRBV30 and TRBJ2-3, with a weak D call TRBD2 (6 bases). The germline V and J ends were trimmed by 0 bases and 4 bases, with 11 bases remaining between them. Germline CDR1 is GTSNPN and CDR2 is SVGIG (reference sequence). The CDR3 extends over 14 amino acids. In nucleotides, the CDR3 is TGTGCCTGGAGTGTTACGGGAGTGGCAGATACGCAGTATTTT. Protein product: CAWSVTGVADTQYF.

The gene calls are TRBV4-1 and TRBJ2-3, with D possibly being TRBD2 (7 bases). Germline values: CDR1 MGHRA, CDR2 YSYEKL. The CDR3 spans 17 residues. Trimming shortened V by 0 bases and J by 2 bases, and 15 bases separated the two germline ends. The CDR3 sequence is CASSQDGAGATTDTQYF. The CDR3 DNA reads TGCGCCAGCAGCCAAGATGGGGCGGGGGCCACCACAGATACGCAGTATTTT.

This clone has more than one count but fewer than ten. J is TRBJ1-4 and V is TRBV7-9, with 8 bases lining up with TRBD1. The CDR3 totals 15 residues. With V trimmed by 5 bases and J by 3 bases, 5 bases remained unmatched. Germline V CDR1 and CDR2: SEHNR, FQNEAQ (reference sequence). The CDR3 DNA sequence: TGTGCCAGCAGCCCTCTGGGACAGGCTAATGAAAAACTGTTTTTT. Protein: CASSPLGQANEKLFF.

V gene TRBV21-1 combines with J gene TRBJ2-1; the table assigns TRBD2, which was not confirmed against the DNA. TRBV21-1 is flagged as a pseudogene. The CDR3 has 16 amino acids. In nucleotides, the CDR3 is TGTGCCAGCAGCGCTTCAGTAGCGGGGGGTTGGGGTGAGCAGTTCTTC. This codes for CASSASVAGGWGEQFF.

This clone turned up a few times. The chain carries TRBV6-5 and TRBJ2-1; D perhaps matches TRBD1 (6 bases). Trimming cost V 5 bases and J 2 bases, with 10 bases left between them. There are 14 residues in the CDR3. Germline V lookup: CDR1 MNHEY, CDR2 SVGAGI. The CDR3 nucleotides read TGTGCCAGCAGTCGGGACATTACCTACAATGAGCAGTTCTTC. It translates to CASSRDITYNEQFF.

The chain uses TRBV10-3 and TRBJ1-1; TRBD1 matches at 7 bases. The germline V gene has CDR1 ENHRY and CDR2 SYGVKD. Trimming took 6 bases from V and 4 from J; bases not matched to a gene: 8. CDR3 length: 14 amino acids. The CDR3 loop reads CAIRGSGTVTEAFF. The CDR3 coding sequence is TGTGCCATCAGGGGATCCGGGACAGTCACTGAAGCTTTCTTT.

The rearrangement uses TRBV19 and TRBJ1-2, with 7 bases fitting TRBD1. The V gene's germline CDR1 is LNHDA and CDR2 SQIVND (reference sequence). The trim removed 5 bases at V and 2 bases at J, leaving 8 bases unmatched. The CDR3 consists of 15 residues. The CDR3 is CASSGTGTENYGYTF. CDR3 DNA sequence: TGTGCCAGTAGTGGAACCGGGACAGAAAACTATGGCTACACCTTC.

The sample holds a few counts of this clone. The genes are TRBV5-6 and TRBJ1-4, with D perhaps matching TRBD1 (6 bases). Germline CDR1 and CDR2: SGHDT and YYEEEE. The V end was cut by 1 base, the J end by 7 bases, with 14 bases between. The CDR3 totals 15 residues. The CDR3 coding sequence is TGTGCCAGCAGCTTGAGTCCAGGGGCGATTGAAAAACTGTTTTTT. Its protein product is CASSLSPGAIEKLFF.

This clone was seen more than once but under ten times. The CDR3 sequence: CASRLNRVVYNEQFF. CDR3 DNA sequence: TGTGCCAGCAGGCTGAACAGGGTGGTCTACAATGAGCAGTTCTTC. The rearrangement links TRBV28 to TRBJ2-1, with a possible D match to TRBD1 (6 bases). Deletions cut 6 bases from V and 3 bases from J, with 15 bases between. Germline values: CDR1 MDHEN, CDR2 SYDVKM. This CDR3 spans 15 amino acids.

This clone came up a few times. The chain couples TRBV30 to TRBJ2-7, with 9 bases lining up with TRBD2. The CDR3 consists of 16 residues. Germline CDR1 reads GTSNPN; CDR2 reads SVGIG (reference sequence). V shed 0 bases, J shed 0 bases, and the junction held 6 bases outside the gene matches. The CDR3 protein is CAWSVLSGRPSYEQYF. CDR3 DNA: TGTGCCTGGAGTGTATTAAGCGGGAGGCCCTCCTACGAGCAGTACTTC.

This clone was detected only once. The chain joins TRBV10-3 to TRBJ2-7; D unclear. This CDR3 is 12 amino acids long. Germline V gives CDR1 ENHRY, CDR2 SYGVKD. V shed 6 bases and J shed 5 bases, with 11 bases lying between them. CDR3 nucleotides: TGTGCCATCAGAAGGAGCATGGACGAGCAGTACTTC. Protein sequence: CAIRRSMDEQYF.

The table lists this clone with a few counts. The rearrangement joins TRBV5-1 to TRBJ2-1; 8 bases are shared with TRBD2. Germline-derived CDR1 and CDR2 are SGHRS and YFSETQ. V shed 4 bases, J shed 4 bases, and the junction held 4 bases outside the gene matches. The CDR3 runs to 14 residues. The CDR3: CASSPGGEYNEQFF. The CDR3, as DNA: TGCGCCAGCAGCCCCGGGGGGGAGTACAATGAGCAGTTCTTC.

Here the CDR3 reads CASNPRWADTDTQYF. The CDR3 nucleotides are TGTGCCAGCAACCCAAGATGGGCAGACACAGATACGCAGTATTTT. The rearrangement joins TRBV9 to TRBJ2-3, with D unclear. The germline V and J ends were trimmed by 6 bases and 2 bases, with 16 bases remaining between them. The CDR3 is 15 amino acids. Germline CDR1 and CDR2: SGDLS and YYNGEE.

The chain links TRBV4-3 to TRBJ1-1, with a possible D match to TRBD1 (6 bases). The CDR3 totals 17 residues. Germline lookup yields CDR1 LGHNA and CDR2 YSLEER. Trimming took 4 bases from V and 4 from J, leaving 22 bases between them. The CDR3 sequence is CASSRELNRVYSTEAFF. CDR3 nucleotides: TGCGCCAGCAGCCGAGAACTTAACAGGGTTTATAGCACTGAAGCTTTCTTT.

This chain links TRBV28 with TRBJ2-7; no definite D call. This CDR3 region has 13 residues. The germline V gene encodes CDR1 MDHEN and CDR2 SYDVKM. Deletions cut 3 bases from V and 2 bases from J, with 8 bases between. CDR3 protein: CASSFLQTYEQYF. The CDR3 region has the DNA TGTGCCAGCAGTTTCCTGCAGACCTACGAGCAGTACTTC.

CDR3 DNA sequence: TGTGCCAGCAGAGGGACAGTTTTTGACAATGAGCAGTTCTTC. Translation: CASRGTVFDNEQFF. The chain couples TRBV2 to TRBJ2-1, with TRBD1 matching 7 bases. Per germline, CDR1 SNHLY and CDR2 FYNNEI. CDR3 length equals 14 residues. The junction had 7 bases not matched to a gene; V was cut back by 6 bases and J by 5 bases. Full variable domain (missing parts from reference TRBV2 and TRBJ2-1): EPEVTQTPSHQVTQMGQEVILRCVPISNHLYFYWYRQILGQKVEFLVSFYNNEISEKSEIFDDQFSVERPDGSNFTLKIRSTKLEDSAMYFCASRGTVFDNEQFFGPGTRLTVL.

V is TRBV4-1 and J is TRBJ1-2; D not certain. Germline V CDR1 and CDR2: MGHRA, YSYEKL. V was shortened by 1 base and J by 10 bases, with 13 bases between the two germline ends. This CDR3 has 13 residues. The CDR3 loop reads CASSQVLGRVYTF. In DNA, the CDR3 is TGCGCCAGCAGCCAAGTTCTCGGTCGAGTCTACACCTTC.

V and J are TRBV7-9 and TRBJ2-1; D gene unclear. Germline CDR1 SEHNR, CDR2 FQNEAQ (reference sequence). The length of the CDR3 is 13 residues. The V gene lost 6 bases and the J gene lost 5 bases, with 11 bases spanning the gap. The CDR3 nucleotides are TGTGCCAGCAGTCCTCAGGTAGACAATGAGCAGTTCTTC. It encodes CASSPQVDNEQFF. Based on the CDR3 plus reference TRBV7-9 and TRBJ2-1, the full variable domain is DTGVSQNPRHKITKRGQNVTFRCDPISEHNRLYWYRQTLGQGPEFLTYFQNEAQLEKSRLLSDRFSAERPKGSFSTLEIQRTEQGDSAMYLCASSPQVDNEQFFGPGTRLTVL.